Detailed here is one TCR beta chain. Antigen specificity is unknown. This sample was taken from a study of neoadjuvant anti-PD-1 for oral cavity cancer. Study in general: Non-progressing patients received a fourth nivolumab dose near day 43, then surgery on days 50-56.

As to time point: after neoadjuvant nivolumab, at surgical resection. Stage II-IVA oral cavity squamous cell carcinoma was new and untreated by systemic or radiation therapy. Study observations and caveats: Pretreatment Treg/Th17 ratio correlated inversely with post-treatment tumor clonality. TCR analyses covered only a few patients per response group.

Repertoires were generated with immunoSEQ multiplex PCR, while TCRdb's copy carries only in-frame clones and drops some. The table has 15,000 or so clones, approximately 74% seen once. The sequence was obtained from a person between 40 and 85 years old with oral cavity squamous cell carcinoma. The sequences come from PBMCs, collected after nivolumab (anti-PD-1) treatment.

CDR3 nucleotide sequence: TGTGCCAGCAGTTTATCCGCGGCCCGCTCTGGGGCCAACGTCCTGACTTTC. This sequence encodes CASSLSAARSGANVLTF. J is TRBJ2-6 and V is TRBV27; unclear D gene. V gave up 0 bases and J gave up 0 bases, with 9 bases separating them. This CDR3 is 17 amino acids long. CDR1 is MNHEY and CDR2 is SMNVEV in the germline V gene (reference sequence).